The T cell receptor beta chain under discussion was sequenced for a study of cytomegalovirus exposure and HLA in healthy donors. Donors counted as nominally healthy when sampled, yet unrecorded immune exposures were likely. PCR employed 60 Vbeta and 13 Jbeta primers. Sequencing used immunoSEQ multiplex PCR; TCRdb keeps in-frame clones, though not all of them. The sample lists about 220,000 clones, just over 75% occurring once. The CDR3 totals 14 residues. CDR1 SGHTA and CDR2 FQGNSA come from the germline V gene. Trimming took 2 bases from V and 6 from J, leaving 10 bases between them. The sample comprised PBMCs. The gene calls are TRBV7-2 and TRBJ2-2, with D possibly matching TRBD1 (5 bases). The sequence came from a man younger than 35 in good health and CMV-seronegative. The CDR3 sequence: CASSLLGAPGELFF. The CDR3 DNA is TGTGCCAGCAGCTTATTAGGGGCTCCCGGGGAGCTGTTTTTT.